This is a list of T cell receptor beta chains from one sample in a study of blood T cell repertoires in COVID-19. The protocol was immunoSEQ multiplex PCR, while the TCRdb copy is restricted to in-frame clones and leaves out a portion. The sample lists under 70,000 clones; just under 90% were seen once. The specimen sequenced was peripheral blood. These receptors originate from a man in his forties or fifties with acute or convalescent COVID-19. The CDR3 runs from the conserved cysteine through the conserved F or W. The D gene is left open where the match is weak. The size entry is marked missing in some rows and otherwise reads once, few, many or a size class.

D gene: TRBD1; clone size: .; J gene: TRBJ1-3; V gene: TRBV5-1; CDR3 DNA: TGCGCCAGCAGGGTGGGGACAGACTCTGGAAACACCATATATTTT; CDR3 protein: CASRVGTDSGNTIYF
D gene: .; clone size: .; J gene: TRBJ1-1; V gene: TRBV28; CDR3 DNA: TGTGCCAGCAGTTTTCTTTCGGGGGGCATTGGACTGGGGAACACTGAAGCTTTCTTT; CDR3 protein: CASSFLSGGIGLGNTEAFF
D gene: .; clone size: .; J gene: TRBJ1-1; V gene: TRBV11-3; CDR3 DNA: TGTGCCAGCAGCTTAGGATCCGGCACTGAAGCTTTCTTT; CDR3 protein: CASSLGSGTEAFF
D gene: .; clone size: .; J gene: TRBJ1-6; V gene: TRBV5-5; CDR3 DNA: TGTGCCAGCAGCTTGGAGCAGGGAACAGTTAATTCACCCCTCCACTTT; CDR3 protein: CASSLEQGTVNSPLHF
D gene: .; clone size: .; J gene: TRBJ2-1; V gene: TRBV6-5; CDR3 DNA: TGTGCCAGCAGTTACTCATCGGTTTCCTACAATGAGCAGTTCTTC; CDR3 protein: CASSYSSVSYNEQFF
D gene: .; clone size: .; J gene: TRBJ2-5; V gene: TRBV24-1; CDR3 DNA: TGTGCCACCAGTGATAGCCTCAAAGGAGGAGAGACCCAGTACTTC; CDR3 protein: CATSDSLKGGETQYF
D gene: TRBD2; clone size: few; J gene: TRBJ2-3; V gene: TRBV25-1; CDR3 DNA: TGTGCCAGCAGTGAAGGCAGCGGGGGGGTTAAAGGGGATACGCAGTATTTT; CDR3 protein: CASSEGSGGVKGDTQYF
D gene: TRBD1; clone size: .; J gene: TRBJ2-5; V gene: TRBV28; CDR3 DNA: TGTGCCAGCAGATTTACGACAGGGGGCTCCGAGGAGACCCAGTACTTC; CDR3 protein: CASRFTTGGSEETQYF
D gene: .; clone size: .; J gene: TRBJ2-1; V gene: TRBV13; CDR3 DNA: TGTGCCAGCAGCTTACAGGGAAATGAGCAGTTCTTC; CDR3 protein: CASSLQGNEQFF
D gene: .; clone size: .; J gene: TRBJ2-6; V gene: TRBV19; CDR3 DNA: TGTGCCAGCAGGAACTCTGGGGCCAACGTCCTGACTTTC; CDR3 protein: CASRNSGANVLTF
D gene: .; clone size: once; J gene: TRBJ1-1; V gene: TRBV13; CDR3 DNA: TGTGCCAGCAGCGTAAGAGGGTACACTGAAGCTTTCTTT; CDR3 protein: CASSVRGYTEAFF
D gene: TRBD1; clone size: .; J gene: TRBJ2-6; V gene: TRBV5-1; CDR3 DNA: TGCGCCAGCAGCTTCTCAGGGGGAACTGGGGCCAACGTCCTGACTTTC; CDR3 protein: CASSFSGGTGANVLTF
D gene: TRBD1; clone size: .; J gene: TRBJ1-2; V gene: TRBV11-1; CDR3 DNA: TGTGCCAGCAGCAGCAGGGGGCAAGGCTACACCTTC; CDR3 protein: CASSSRGQGYTF
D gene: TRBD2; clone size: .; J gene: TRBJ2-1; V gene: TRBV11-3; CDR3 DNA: TGTGCCAGCAGCCCGCTAGCGGGAGGAATGGACGGTGAGCAGTTCTTC; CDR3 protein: CASSPLAGGMDGEQFF
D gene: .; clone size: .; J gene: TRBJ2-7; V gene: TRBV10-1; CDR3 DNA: TGCGCCAGCAGTGGCCGAGGAGATCTCTACGAGCAGTACTTC; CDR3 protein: CASSGRGDLYEQYF
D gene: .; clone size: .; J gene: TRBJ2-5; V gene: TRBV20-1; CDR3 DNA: TGCAGTGCCAGTCCCAACCGGCGGTTGAAAGAGACCCAGTACTTC; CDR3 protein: CSASPNRRLKETQYF
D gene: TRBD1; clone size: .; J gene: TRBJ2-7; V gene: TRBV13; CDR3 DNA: TGTGCCAGCAGCTTAGCCACGGGACAGGGTATTCCCTCCCACGAGCAGTACTTC; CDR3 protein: CASSLATGQGIPSHEQYF
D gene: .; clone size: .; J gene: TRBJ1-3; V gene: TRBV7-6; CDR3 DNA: TGTGCCAGCAGCGCTGCCGGGACACTTGGAAACACCATATATTTT; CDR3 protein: CASSAAGTLGNTIYF
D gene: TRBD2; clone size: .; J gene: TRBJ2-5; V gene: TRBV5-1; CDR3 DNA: TGCGCCAGCAGCTTGGGGTCTAGCGGGAGAGAGACCCAGTACTTC; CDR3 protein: CASSLGSSGRETQYF
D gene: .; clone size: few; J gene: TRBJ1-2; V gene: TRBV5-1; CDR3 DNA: TGCGCCAGCAGCTTGGGTACTACAGGGAGCTACACCTTC; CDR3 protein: CASSLGTTGSYTF
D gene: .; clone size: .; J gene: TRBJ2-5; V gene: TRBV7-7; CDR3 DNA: TGTGCTAGCAGCCGAACCCCAAGAGGAGGTGGGGAGACCCAGTACTTC; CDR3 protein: CASSRTPRGGGETQYF
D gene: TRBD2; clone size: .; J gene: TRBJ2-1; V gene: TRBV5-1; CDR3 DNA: TGCGCCAGCAGCTCAATATCGGCGGGAGGACTTAATGAGCAGTTCTTC; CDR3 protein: CASSSISAGGLNEQFF
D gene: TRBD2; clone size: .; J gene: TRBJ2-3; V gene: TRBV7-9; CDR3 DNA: TGTGCCAGCAGCTTAGGCCCAGCGGGAGGGCCAGATAGCACAGATACGCAGTATTTT; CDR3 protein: CASSLGPAGGPDSTDTQYF
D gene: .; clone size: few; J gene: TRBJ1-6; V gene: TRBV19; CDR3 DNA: TGTGCCAGTAGTACAGGGGTCGCATATAATTCACCCCTCCACTTT; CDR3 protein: CASSTGVAYNSPLHF
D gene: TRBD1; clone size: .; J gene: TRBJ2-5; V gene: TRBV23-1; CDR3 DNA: TGCGCCAGCAGCTCCTCCTCGGACAGGGAAGAGACCCAGTACTTC; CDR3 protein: CASSSSSDREETQYF
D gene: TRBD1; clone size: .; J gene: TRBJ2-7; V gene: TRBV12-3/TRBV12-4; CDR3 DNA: TGTGCCAGCAGTCTCGGGACAGCGCGAACAAACTTC; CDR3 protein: CASSLGTARTNF
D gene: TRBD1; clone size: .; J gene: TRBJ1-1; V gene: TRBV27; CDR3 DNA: TGTGCCAGCAGTTTTCAGGGGGTCACTGAAGCTTTCTTT; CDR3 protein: CASSFQGVTEAFF
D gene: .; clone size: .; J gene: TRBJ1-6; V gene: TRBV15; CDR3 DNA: TGTGCCACCAGCAGAGCAAGAGTGAGCTCCTATAATTCACCCCTCCACTTT; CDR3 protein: CATSRARVSSYNSPLHF
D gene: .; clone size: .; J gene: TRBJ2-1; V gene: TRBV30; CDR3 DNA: TGTGCCTGGACTCCCGGGGGCAATGAGCAGTTCTTC; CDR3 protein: CAWTPGGNEQFF
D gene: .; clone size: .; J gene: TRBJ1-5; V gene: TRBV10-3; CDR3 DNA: TGTGCCATCAGTGACGGCAATCAGCCCCAGCATTTT; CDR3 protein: CAISDGNQPQHF
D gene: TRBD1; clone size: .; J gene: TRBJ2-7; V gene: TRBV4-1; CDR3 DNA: TGCGCCAGCAGCGACTTATACAAGGGGGCGGGTGAGCAGTACTTC; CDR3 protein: CASSDLYKGAGEQYF
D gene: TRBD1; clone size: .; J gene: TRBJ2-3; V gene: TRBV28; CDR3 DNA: TGTGCCAGCAGTTTAGGACAGGGGCACACAGATACGCAGTATTTT; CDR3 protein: CASSLGQGHTDTQYF
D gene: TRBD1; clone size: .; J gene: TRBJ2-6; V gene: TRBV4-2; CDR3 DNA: TGTGCCAGCAGCCAAGAACGGACAGGGATCGCTGGGGCCAACGTCCTGACTTTC; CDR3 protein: CASSQERTGIAGANVLTF
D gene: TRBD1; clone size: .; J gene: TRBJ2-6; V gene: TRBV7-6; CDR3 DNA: TGTGCCAGCAGCTTCGAGGGGGCGCATGGGGCCAACGTCCTGACTTTC; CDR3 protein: CASSFEGAHGANVLTF
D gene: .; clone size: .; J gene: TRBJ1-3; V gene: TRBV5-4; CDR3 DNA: TGTGCCAGCAGCTTGGATAGCTCTGGAAACACCATATATTTT; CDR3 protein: CASSLDSSGNTIYF
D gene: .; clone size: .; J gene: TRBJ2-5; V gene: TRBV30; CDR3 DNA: TGTGCCTGGAGTGTACAGGGTGGCGTGGAGACCCAGTACTTC; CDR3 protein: CAWSVQGGVETQYF
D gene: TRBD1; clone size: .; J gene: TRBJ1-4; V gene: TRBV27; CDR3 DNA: TGTGCCAGGACCGGGACAGGGGTTATGGCTAATGAAAAACTGTTTTTT; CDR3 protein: CARTGTGVMANEKLFF
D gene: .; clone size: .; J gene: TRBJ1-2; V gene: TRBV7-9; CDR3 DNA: TGTGCCAGCAGCTTAGTAGGGGTAGACAGAGCCTATGGCTACACCTTC; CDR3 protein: CASSLVGVDRAYGYTF
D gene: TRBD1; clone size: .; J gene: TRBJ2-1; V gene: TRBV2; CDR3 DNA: TGTGCCAGCAGTGAAGCTGTTTCGGGTCAGGGGGACAATGAGCAGTTCTTC; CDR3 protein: CASSEAVSGQGDNEQFF
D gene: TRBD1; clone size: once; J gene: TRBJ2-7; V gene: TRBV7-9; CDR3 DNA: TGTGCCAGCAGCCCGGACAGGGGGCCGGAGGCCTACGAGCAGTACTTC; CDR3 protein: CASSPDRGPEAYEQYF
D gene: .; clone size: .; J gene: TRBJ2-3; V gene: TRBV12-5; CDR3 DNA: TGTGCTAGTGGTTTGGGGGGACAAGATACGCAGTATTTT; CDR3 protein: CASGLGGQDTQYF
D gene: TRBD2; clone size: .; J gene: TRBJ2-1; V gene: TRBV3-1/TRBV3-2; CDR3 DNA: TGTGCCAGCAAAGGCGCGGGGGGGACGAATGAGCAGTTCTTC; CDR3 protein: CASKGAGGTNEQFF
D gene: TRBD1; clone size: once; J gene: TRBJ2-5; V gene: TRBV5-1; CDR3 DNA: TGCGCCAGCAGCTTGGGGGCAGGGGGCTACACGGAGACCCAGTACTTC; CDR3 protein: CASSLGAGGYTETQYF
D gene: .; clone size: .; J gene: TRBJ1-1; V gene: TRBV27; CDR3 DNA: TGTGCCAGCAGTTTGGAGGGGATGAACACTGAAGCTTTCTTT; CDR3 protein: CASSLEGMNTEAFF
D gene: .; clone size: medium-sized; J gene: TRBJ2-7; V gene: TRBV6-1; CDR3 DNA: TGTGCCAGCAGTGAAGTCGGGGTCACCTACGAGCAGTACTTC; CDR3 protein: CASSEVGVTYEQYF
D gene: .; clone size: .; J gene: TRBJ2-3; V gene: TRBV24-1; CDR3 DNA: TGTGCCCCGAATTTGTCCGAGGGTCGGTGGACAGATACGCAGTATTTT; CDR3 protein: CAPNLSEGRWTDTQYF
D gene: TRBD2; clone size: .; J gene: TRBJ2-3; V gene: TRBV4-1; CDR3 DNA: TGCGCCAGCAGCCGCTTACGGGGACTAGCGGGGTCTGATACGCAGTATTTT; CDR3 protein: CASSRLRGLAGSDTQYF
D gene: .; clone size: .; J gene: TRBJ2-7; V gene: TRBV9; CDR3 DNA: TGTGCCAGCAGCGTAGAGGAGGGTAGCTCCTACGAGCAGTACTTC; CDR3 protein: CASSVEEGSSYEQYF
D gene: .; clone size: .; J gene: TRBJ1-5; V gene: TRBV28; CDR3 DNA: TGTGCCAGCAGTTTCTTAGGGGGTCGTCAGCCCCAGCATTTT; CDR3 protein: CASSFLGGRQPQHF
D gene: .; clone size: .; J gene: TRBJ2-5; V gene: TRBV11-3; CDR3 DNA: TGTGCCAGCAGCAAGGGACACCCCCAAGAGACCCAGTACTTC; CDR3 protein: CASSKGHPQETQYF
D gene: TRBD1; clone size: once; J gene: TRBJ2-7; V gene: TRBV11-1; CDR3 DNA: TGTGCCAGCAGACCTGGACAGGGTATCTCTTACGAGCAGTACTTC; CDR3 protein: CASRPGQGISYEQYF
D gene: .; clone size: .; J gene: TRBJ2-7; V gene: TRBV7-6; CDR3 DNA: TGTGCCAGCAGCCCTCGTGTAGGGGCCTACGAGCAGTACTTC; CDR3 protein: CASSPRVGAYEQYF
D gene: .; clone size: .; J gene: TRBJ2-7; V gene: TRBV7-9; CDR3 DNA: TGTGCCGGACAAACAGGGTCCTACGAGCAGTACTTC; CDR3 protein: CAGQTGSYEQYF
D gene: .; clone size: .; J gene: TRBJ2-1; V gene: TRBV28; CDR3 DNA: TGTGCCAGCAGACGCAGGGGCGGGAGACTTAATGAGCAGTTCTTC; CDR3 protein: CASRRRGGRLNEQFF
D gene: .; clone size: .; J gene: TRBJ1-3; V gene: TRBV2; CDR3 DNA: TGTGCCACCGAGACAGTCCTCTCTGGAAACACCATATATTTT; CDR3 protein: CATETVLSGNTIYF
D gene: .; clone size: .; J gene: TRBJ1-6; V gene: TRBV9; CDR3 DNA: TGTGCCAGCAGCGTAGAGGGCTCCTCGGGGAATTCACCCCTCCACTTT; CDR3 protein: CASSVEGSSGNSPLHF
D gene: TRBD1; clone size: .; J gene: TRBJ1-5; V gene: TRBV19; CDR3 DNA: TGTGCCAGTAGTGATCGGACAGGGGGCGATCAGCCCCAGCATTTT; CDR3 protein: CASSDRTGGDQPQHF